The sequence of this TCR beta chain was determined in a study of blood T cell repertoires in COVID-19. V shed 6 bases, J shed 0 bases, and the junction held 4 bases outside the gene matches. This CDR3 comprises 16 residues. Germline CDR1 MDHEN, CDR2 SYDVKM. Cohort 3 donors counted as recovered after two negative PCRs, clearance, or resolved symptoms. In the study's own analysis: From reference gene primer amplification, estimates of nucleated cell counts were derived. Assay used: immunoSEQ multiplex PCR; TCRdb lists only in-frame clones, some missing. V, J and clone size derive from that table, while D and trimming were established from the DNA sequence. The table has more than 350,000 clones, 85% to 90% seen once.

This chain links TRBV28 with TRBJ2-6; 8 bases match TRBD1. This TCR was sampled from a woman in her 50s who had recovered from COVID-19. The sequencing input was PBMCs or T cells enriched from blood (not recorded which). The CDR3 coding sequence is TGTGCCAGCAGGCGGGACAGGAGCTCTGGGGCCAACGTCCTGACTTTC. Amino acid sequence: CASRRDRSSGANVLTF.